The 10 T cell receptor beta chains reported below all come from one sample, sequenced in a study of blood T cell repertoires in COVID-19. The repertoire was sequenced with immunoSEQ multiplex PCR; TCRdb's copy has only in-frame clones and lacks some. Here the sample spans about 210,000 clones, 81% being singletons. Sequenced sample: PBMCs or T cells enriched from blood (not recorded which). These receptors came from a woman between 50 and 59 years old with acute COVID-19.

This chain uses TRBV4-1 with TRBJ2-1; D might be TRBD2 (6 bases). The germline V gene has CDR1 MGHRA and CDR2 YSYEKL. The CDR3 consists of 13 residues. Trimming took off 3 bases at V and 3 bases at J, with 6 bases between the two ends. Here the CDR3 reads CASSQDYYNEQFF. CDR3 nucleotide sequence: TGCGCCAGCAGCCAGGACTACTACAATGAGCAGTTCTTC.

The chain carries TRBV7-7 and TRBJ2-1; 8 bases match TRBD2. This CDR3 region has 15 residues. Germline V gene lookup returns CDR1 SSHAT and CDR2 FNYEAQ (reference sequence). V lost 5 bases to trimming and J lost 8 bases; unmatched junction nucleotides: 11. CDR3 bases: TGTGCCAGCAGCACAAGCGGGAGTCGTCTGGATGAGCAGTTCTTC. It yields the protein CASSTSGSRLDEQFF.

V usage is TRBV19 and J usage is TRBJ1-2; no definite D call. V was pared by 7 bases and J by 8 bases, with 17 bases between. Germline-derived CDR1 and CDR2 are LNHDA and SQIVND (reference sequence). This CDR3 spans 13 amino acids. For the CDR3, the DNA is TGTGCCAGTACCTCCTTCGGGGTGGAGGGCTACACCTTC. Translated: CASTSFGVEGYTF.

The chain carries TRBV2 and TRBJ2-4; D may be TRBD2 (6 bases). V dropped 3 bases and J dropped 0 bases, with 18 bases sitting between them. The germline gives CDR1 SNHLY, CDR2 FYNNEI. The CDR3 totals 18 residues. This CDR3 reads CASSERGGGTLAKNIQYF. The CDR3 coding sequence is TGTGCCAGCAGTGAGCGCGGTGGCGGGACTCTAGCCAAAAACATTCAGTACTTC.

This chain uses TRBV3-1 (or the pseudogene TRBV3-2) with TRBJ2-3; 7 bases agree with TRBD2. The CDR3 is 13 amino acids. CDR1 and CDR2 from the germline V gene are LGHDT and YNNKEL (reference sequence). V lost 8 bases and J lost 3; bases outside the gene matches: 5. The CDR3 sequence is CASGGSRTDTQYF. The CDR3 coding sequence is TGTGCCAGCGGCGGGAGTAGGACAGATACGCAGTATTTT.

The chain has TRBV4-1 and TRBJ2-5; 8 bases align to TRBD1. V gave up 4 bases and J gave up 1 base; unmatched junction bases: 8. The germline V gene has CDR1 MGHRA and CDR2 YSYEKL. The CDR3 length is 16 residues. The CDR3 region is CASSRTGGTIQETQYF. CDR3 nucleotide sequence: TGCGCCAGCAGCCGAACAGGGGGAACCATCCAAGAGACCCAGTACTTC.

This clone was counted ten times or more. This chain connects TRBV10-2 to TRBJ2-3, with TRBD2 matching over 7 bases. V dropped 6 bases and J dropped 2; count of bases not matched to a gene: 5. Germline-derived CDR1 and CDR2 are WSHSY and SAAADI. This CDR3 comprises 14 residues. CDR3 sequence: CASRRGLDTDTQYF. The CDR3 bases are TGCGCCAGCAGGCGGGGGTTGGACACAGATACGCAGTATTTT.

CDR3 coding DNA: TGTGCCAGCAGCCGACCGCCCGGGGCGGGAGGCCACACCGGGGAGCTGTTTTTT. As protein: CASSRPPGAGGHTGELFF. V and J are TRBV6-6 and TRBJ2-2; TRBD2 matches 8 bases. CDR3 length: 18 amino acids. The ends lost 6 bases at V and 3 bases at J; junction bases unmatched: 15. Per the germline V gene, CDR1 is MNHNY and CDR2 is SVGAGI (reference sequence).

The chain joins TRBV10-3 to TRBJ2-7; D possibly corresponds to TRBD1 (6 bases). Germline assignment: CDR1 ENHRY and CDR2 SYGVKD. This CDR3 is built from 12 residues. V was cut by 3 bases and J by 5 bases, with 8 bases left in between. The CDR3 protein is CAISEGGNEQYF. CDR3 bases: TGTGCCATCAGTGAAGGGGGTAACGAGCAGTACTTC.

The chain combines TRBV7-2 with TRBJ1-1; D call uncertain. The CDR3 length is 14 residues. V was clipped by 5 bases and J by 4 bases, with 14 bases between them. Per germline, CDR1 SGHTA and CDR2 FQGNSA. The CDR3 DNA follows: TGTGCCAGCAGCAAAGACCGGGTGAGCACTGAAGCTTTCTTT. This sequence encodes CASSKDRVSTEAFF.